This is a list of T cell receptor beta chains from one sample in a study of cytomegalovirus exposure and HLA in healthy donors. Repertoires were generated with immunoSEQ multiplex PCR, while TCRdb's copy carries only in-frame clones and drops some. The sample shows 100,000 to 150,000 clones, roughly 75% of them seen only once. The specimen sequenced was PBMCs. These receptor sequences come from a man younger than 45 in good health and CMV-seropositive. The CDR3 runs from the conserved cysteine through the conserved F or W. D genes are given only for firm matches. Not every row has a clone size; where given, it reads once, few, many or a size class.

J | V | D | size | DNA | CDR3
TRBJ2-7 | TRBV27 | TRBD1 | NA | TGTGCCAGCAGTTCCGGGACAGGGTATTTCACCTACGAGCAGTACTTC | CASSSGTGYFTYEQYF
TRBJ2-7 | TRBV14 | NA | NA | TGTGCCAGCAGCCTGGCTAGCGAGCAGTACTTC | CASSLASEQYF
TRBJ1-5 | TRBV18 | TRBD1 | NA | TGTGCCAGCTCACCATTGCAGGCGACAGGGGGGGATCAGCCCCAGCATTTT | CASSPLQATGGDQPQHF
TRBJ2-7 | TRBV7-2 | NA | NA | TGTGCCAGCAGCTTAGCACAGGGTGGCGAGCAGTACTTC | CASSLAQGGEQYF
TRBJ1-2 | TRBV7-8 | NA | once | TGTGCCAGCAGCCCATCCAGGGTAGGCCCTTATGGCTACACCTTC | CASSPSRVGPYGYTF
TRBJ1-2 | TRBV7-9 | NA | few | TGTGCCAGCAGCTTAGCGGGGCAGGGTTTAGGCTACACCTTC | CASSLAGQGLGYTF
TRBJ2-3 | TRBV5-6 | TRBD2 | NA | TGTGCCAGCAGCGTGAGATGGACTAGCCTCACAGATACGCAGTATTTT | CASSVRWTSLTDTQYF
TRBJ2-2 | TRBV19 | NA | NA | TGTGCCAGTAGTATAGTGAGGGACGGGGAGCTGTTTTTT | CASSIVRDGELFF
TRBJ1-5 | TRBV28 | NA | NA | TGTGCCAGCAGTTTATCACCGCACTCCTCGCATTTT | CASSLSPHSSHF
TRBJ2-6 | TRBV27 | NA | NA | TGTGCCAGCAGTTCGCAGTTAACTGGGGCCAACGTCCTGACTTTC | CASSSQLTGANVLTF
TRBJ2-2 | TRBV11-3 | NA | NA | TGTGCCAGCAAGGGCGGGATGAACACCGGGGAGCTGTTTTTT | CASKGGMNTGELFF
TRBJ2-3 | TRBV7-6 | NA | NA | TGTGCCAGCAGCTTCTCTAGCGTGGCTCCGCAGTATTTT | CASSFSSVAPQYF
TRBJ2-1 | TRBV4-1 | NA | NA | TGCGCCAGCAGCCGATTCCACCAACGAGGGACTCTCTCCTACAATGAGCAGTTCTTC | CASSRFHQRGTLSYNEQFF
TRBJ2-5 | TRBV5-4 | NA | NA | TGTGCCAGCAGCTCCAAGCGGAGAGAAGGCCAAGAGACCCAGTACTTC | CASSSKRREGQETQYF
TRBJ2-3 | TRBV5-1 | NA | NA | TGCGCCAGCAGCTTGGTGCTCCCTAAGAGTCTGTATTTT | CASSLVLPKSLYF
TRBJ1-5 | TRBV2 | NA | NA | TGTGCCAGCAGTGTAACAGGTGGTCAGCCCCAGCATTTT | CASSVTGGQPQHF
TRBJ1-5 | TRBV4-3 | NA | NA | TGCGCCAGCAGCCAAGATTGGGGGCGCAGCAATCAGCCCCAGCATTTT | CASSQDWGRSNQPQHF
TRBJ2-3 | TRBV30 | NA | NA | TGTGCCTGTAGCGGTGGAGGGGGGGCCGATACGCAGTATTTT | CACSGGGGADTQYF
TRBJ2-5 | TRBV6-4 | NA | NA | TGTGCCAGCGGCCGGGGGCCTAGCGGTACGGAGACCCAGTACTTC | CASGRGPSGTETQYF